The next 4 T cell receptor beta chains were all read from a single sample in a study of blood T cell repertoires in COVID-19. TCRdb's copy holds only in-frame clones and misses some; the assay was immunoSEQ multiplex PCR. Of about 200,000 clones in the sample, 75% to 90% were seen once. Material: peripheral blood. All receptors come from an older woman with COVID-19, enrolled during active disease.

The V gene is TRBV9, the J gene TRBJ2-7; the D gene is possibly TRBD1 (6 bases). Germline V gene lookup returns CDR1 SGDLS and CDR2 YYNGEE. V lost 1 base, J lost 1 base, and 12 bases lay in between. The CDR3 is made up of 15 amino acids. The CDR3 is CASSVSTRGSYEQYF. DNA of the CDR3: TGTGCCAGCAGCGTATCCACGAGGGGGTCCTACGAGCAGTACTTC.

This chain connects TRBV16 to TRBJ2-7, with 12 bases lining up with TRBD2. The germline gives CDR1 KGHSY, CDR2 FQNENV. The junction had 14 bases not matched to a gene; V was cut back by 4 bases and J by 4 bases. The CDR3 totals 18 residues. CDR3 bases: TGTGCCAGCAGCCCCACCTCCCCGACTAGCGGGAGTTTTTACGAGCAGTACTTC. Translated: CASSPTSPTSGSFYEQYF.

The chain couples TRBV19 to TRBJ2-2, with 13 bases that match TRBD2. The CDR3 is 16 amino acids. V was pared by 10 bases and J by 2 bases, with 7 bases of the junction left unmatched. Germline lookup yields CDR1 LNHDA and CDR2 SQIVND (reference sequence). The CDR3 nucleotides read TGTGCCACCGGACTAGCGGGAGCCGGAAACACCGGGGAGCTGTTTTTT. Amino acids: CATGLAGAGNTGELFF.

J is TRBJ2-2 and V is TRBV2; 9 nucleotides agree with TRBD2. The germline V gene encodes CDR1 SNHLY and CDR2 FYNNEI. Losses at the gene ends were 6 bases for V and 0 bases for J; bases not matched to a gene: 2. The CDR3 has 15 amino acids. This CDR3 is CASRASGANTGELFF. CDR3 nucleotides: TGTGCCAGCAGGGCTAGCGGGGCGAACACCGGGGAGCTGTTTTTT.